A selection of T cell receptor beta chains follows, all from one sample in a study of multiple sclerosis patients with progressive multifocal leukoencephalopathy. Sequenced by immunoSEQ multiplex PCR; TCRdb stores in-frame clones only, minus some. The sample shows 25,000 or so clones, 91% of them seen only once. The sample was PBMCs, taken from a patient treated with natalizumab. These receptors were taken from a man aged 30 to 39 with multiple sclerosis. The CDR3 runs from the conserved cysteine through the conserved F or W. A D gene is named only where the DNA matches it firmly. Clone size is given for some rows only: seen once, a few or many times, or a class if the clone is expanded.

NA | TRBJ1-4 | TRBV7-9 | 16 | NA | TGTGCCAGCAGCCACCCCCGTGACAGATTAAATGAAAAACTGTTTTTT | CASSHPRDRLNEKLFF
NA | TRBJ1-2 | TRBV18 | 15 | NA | TGTGCCAGCTCACCAACTAAACGAGGGGCGGAGGGCTACACCTTC | CASSPTKRGAEGYTF
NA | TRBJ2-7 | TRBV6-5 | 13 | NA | TGTGCCAGCAGCCCCGAGAGGGGTGGGGAGCAGTACTTC | CASSPERGGEQYF
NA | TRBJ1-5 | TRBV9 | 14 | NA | TGTGCCAGCAGCGTGAGCTATAGCAATCAGCCCCAGCATTTT | CASSVSYSNQPQHF
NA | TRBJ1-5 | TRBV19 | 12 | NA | TGTGCCAGTTCCTTCGTACGGGGGCCCCAGCATTTT | CASSFVRGPQHF
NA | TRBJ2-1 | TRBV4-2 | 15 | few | TGTGCCAGCAGCCCTCACCTCAGGGTCTACAATGAGCAGTTCTTC | CASSPHLRVYNEQFF
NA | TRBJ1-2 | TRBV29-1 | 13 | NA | TGCAGCGTTGAAGGGGCAAATAACTATGGCTACACCTTC | CSVEGANNYGYTF
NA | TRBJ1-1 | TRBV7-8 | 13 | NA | TGTGCCAGCAGCTTAGAGGGGAACACTGAAGCTTTCTTT | CASSLEGNTEAFF
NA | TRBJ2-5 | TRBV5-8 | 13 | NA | TGTGCCTCGATCAGGGCCCTACAAGAGACCCAGTACTTC | CASIRALQETQYF
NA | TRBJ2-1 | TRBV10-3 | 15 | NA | TGTGCCATCAGTGGGCGTCAGGGCTTAAGCGATGAGCAGTTCTTC | CAISGRQGLSDEQFF
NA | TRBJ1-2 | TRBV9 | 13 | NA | TGTGCCAGCAGCGTAGGGGAAAGATACGGCTACACCTTC | CASSVGERYGYTF
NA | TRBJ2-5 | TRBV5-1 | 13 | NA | TGCGCCAGCAGCCCGGGGGCCGGAGAGACCCAGTACTTC | CASSPGAGETQYF
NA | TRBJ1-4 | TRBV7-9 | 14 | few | TGTGCCAGCAGCTTAGCTTCGGATAATGAAAAACTGTTTTTT | CASSLASDNEKLFF
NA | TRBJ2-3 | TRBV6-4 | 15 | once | TGTGCCAGCAGTGAAGCTCAGGGTAGCACAGATACGCAGTATTTT | CASSEAQGSTDTQYF
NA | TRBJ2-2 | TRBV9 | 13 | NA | TGTGCCAGCAGCGCCTTGAACACCGGGGAGCTGTTTTTT | CASSALNTGELFF
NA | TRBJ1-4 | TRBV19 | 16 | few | TGTGCCAGTAGTATTGATAGTGGGGGATATAATGAAAAACTGTTTTTT | CASSIDSGGYNEKLFF
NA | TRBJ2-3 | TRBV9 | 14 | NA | TGTGCCAGCAGCGCCGCTAGCGGCACAGATACGCAGTATTTT | CASSAASGTDTQYF
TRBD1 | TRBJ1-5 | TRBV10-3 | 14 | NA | TGTGCCATCAGCAGGGGGCTCGGTAATCAGCCCCAGCATTTT | CAISRGLGNQPQHF
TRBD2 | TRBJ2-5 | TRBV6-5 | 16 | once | TGTGCCAGCAGTTGGAAAGGACTAGCGGGAAAAGGGACCCAGTACTTC | CASSWKGLAGKGTQYF
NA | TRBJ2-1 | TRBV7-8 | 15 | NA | TGTGCCAGCAGCTTACGTTTAGTTTCCTACAATGAGCAGTTCTTC | CASSLRLVSYNEQFF
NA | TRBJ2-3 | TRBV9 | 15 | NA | TGTGCCAGCAGCGTTGAACTATCTAGCACAGATACGCAGTATTTT | CASSVELSSTDTQYF
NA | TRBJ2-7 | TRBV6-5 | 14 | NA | TGTGCCAGCAGTTACTCCCGGTCCCTCTACGAGCAGTACTTC | CASSYSRSLYEQYF
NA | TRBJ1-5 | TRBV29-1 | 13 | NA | TGCAGCGTTGCGGGGGGGGGCAATCAGCCCCAGCATTTT | CSVAGGGNQPQHF
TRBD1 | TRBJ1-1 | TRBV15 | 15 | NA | TGTGCCACCAGCAGACAGGGGGGGGGTGGCACTGAAGCTTTCTTT | CATSRQGGGGTEAFF
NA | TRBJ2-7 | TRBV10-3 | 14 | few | TGTGCCATCAGATCTAGCGAAGGCCCCTACGAGCAGTACTTC | CAIRSSEGPYEQYF